These 30 T cell receptor beta chains share one sample of origin, sequenced in a study of CD8+CD57+ T cells in acquired aplastic anemia. Both TCR beta VDJ combination and CDR3 sequence profiling were carried out. Genomic DNA was the template for this profiling. Each CDR3 protein is one row after TCRdb ran MiXCR on the reads. This table has hundreds of thousands of distinct CDR3 sequences, 65% to 75% appearing once. The sequencing input was sorted CD4+, CD8+, or CD8+CD57+ T cells (not recorded which) from PBMCs. The receptors here all came from a human donor in good health, serving as a control.

In regard to this clonotype: Mismatch with germline at one junction end may stem from a read error. The chain is built from TRBV9 and TRBJ1-2; D is perhaps TRBD1 (5 bases). Germline CDR1 and CDR2: SGDLS and YYNGEE. CDR3 length: 13 residues. CDR3 sequence: CASSVTAGLKLSF. CDR3 in DNA: TGTGCCAGCAGCGTGACAGCGGGGCTGAAGCTTTCCTTC.

CDR3 residues: CATSRDGLGAYAHGYTF. CDR3 nucleotide sequence: TGTGCCACCAGCAGAGACGGTCTGGGGGCCTACGCTCATGGCTACACCTTC. The chain combines TRBV15 with TRBJ1-2; perhaps TRBD1 as D (6 bases). Germline CDR1 is LNHNV and CDR2 is YYDKDF (reference sequence). V lost 0 bases and J 6 bases, leaving 20 bases between the germline ends. CDR3 length equals 17 residues.

In this sample, this clonotype turned up a few times. This chain connects TRBV15 to TRBJ2-7; 7 nucleotides line up with TRBD1. CDR1 and CDR2 (germline): LNHNV, YYDKDF (reference sequence). V lost 1 base, J lost 2 bases, and 5 bases stayed unmatched. The CDR3 consists of 15 residues. CDR3 nucleotide sequence: TGTGCCACCAGCAGAGCGAGGGGACAGACCTACGAGCAGTACGTC. Protein product: CATSRARGQTYEQYV.

Turning to this clonotype: A junction boundary mismatches the germline segment, possibly from a read error. The V call is TRBV10-3, the J call TRBJ1-5; the match to TRBD1 covers 7 bases. CDR1 ENHRY and CDR2 SYGVKD come from the germline V gene. The CDR3 totals 15 residues. The CDR3, as DNA: TGTGCCAGCAGTGGGGTGGACAGGAGTAATCCACCCCTCCATTTT. It codes for CASSGVDRSNPPLHF.

J is TRBJ2-6 and V is TRBV9; either TRBD1 or TRBD2 may fit D (5 bases each). With 2 bases removed from V and 3 bases from J, the gap between germline ends came to 12 bases. This CDR3 contains 16 residues. The germline gives CDR1 SGDLS, CDR2 YYNGEE. This CDR3 reads CASSVSGDGGANVLTF. The CDR3 DNA reads TGTGCCAGCAGCGTGTCCGGGGACGGTGGGGCCAACGTCCTGACTTTC. Drawing the rest from reference TRBV9 and TRBJ2-6, the complete variable domain is DSGVTQTPKHLITATGQRVTLRCSPRSGDLSVYWYQQSLDQGLQFLIQYYNGEERAKGNILERFSAQQFPDLHSELNLSSLELGDSALYFCASSVSGDGGANVLTFGAGSRLTVL.

This clonotype was seen a handful of times. The chain carries TRBV2 and TRBJ1-1, with D hard to call. This CDR3 is built from 12 residues. Germline-derived CDR1 and CDR2 are SNHLY and FYNNEI. The V and J ends lost 7 bases and 4 bases respectively, with 10 bases between them. In nucleotides, the CDR3 is TGTGCCAGCACGTGGGGATTCACTGAAGCTTTCTTT. Protein product: CASTWGFTEAFF.

This clonotype was observed a handful of times. The gene calls are TRBV25-1 and TRBJ2-3; D might be TRBD1 (5 bases). Germline V CDR1 and CDR2: MGHDK, SYGVNS. Trimming removed 2 bases from V and 3 bases from J, with 15 bases in between. The CDR3 runs 16 residues. CDR3 DNA: TGTGCCAGCAGTGAAACGGAGCAGGGCAGGACAGATACGCAGTATTTT. Its translation: CASSETEQGRTDTQYF.

The rearrangement links TRBV9 to TRBJ2-5; D uncertain. V shed 4 bases and J shed 7 bases, with 17 bases lying between them. This CDR3 is 14 amino acids long. Germline V CDR1 and CDR2: SGDLS, YYNGEE. CDR3 sequence reads: CASSFRTVNGTQYF. In DNA, the CDR3 is TGTGCCAGCAGCTTCAGGACGGTAAATGGGACCCAGTACTTC.

Remarks on this clonotype: The CDR3 ends on some other residue instead of the conserved phenylalanine or tryptophan, so this is likely a read error. The DNA is omitted, as the CDR3 cannot be located on it reliably, and the CDR3 follows TCRdb's listing. The V call is TRBV7-9, the J call TRBJ2-7; the table's D call TRBD1 went unverified against the DNA. Germline CDR1 reads SEHNR; CDR2 reads FQNEAQ (reference sequence). The CDR3 has 13 amino acids, counting both end residues. The CDR3 region is CASNPTPGADTMC.

The V gene is TRBV11-2, the J gene TRBJ2-3; unclear D gene. Germline-derived CDR1 and CDR2 are SGHAT and FQNNGV. The CDR3 runs 15 residues. V dropped 5 bases and J dropped 2 bases, with 14 bases sitting between them. CDR3 in DNA: TGTGCCAGCAGCGTAGTCGGCAGTCCCACAGATACGCAGTATTTT. This translates into CASSVVGSPTDTQYF.

This chain connects TRBV2 to TRBJ2-3; TRBD2 is a possible D gene (7 bases). Per germline, CDR1 SNHLY and CDR2 FYNNEI. The V end lost 1 base, the J end lost 5 bases, and 13 bases lay between the germline ends. The CDR3 has 15 amino acids. CDR3 bases: TGTGCCAGCAGTGAAGGCGGGGGCTTTGGAGATACGCAGTATTTT. It specifies CASSEGGGFGDTQYF.

This clonotype has ten or more counts. The chain has TRBV13 and TRBJ1-2; 7 bases are a match to TRBD1. Germline CDR1 is PRHDT and CDR2 is FYEKMQ (reference sequence). The CDR3 has 14 amino acids. With V trimmed by 3 bases and J by 2 bases, 3 bases remained unmatched. CDR3 in amino acids: CASSFRGENYGYTF. As DNA, the CDR3 is TGTGCCAGCAGCTTCAGGGGGGAGAACTATGGCTACACCTTC.

CDR3 region: CASRPRGGYLGSYNSPLHF. In nucleotides, the CDR3 is TGTGCCAGCAGACCCAGGGGGGGATATTTAGGCTCCTATAATTCACCCCTCCACTTT. The rearrangement joins TRBV2 to TRBJ1-6; TRBD1 matches at 7 bases. CDR1 SNHLY and CDR2 FYNNEI come from the germline V gene. The CDR3 is made up of 19 amino acids. The V segment lost 6 bases and the J segment 0 bases; nucleotides outside the gene matches: 14.

This clonotype was seen more than once but under ten times. The chain carries TRBV15 and TRBJ1-2; the match to TRBD1 covers 12 bases. The CDR3 spans 15 residues. Germline loops: CDR1 LNHNV, CDR2 YYDKDF (reference sequence). J lost 6 bases, V lost 6 bases, and 8 bases had no gene match. As DNA, the CDR3 is TGTGCCACCAGGCGGGACAGGGGGCTATCGGATGGCTACACCTTC. Translating gives CATRRDRGLSDGYTF.

This chain joins TRBV19 and TRBJ2-3; D is possibly TRBD2 (6 bases). V dropped 10 bases and J dropped 4 bases, with 18 bases sitting between them. The CDR3 has 14 residues. Germline CDR1 is LNHDA and CDR2 is SQIVND (reference sequence). The CDR3 spells CATRDSTPPDTQYF. The CDR3 DNA reads as TGTGCCACCCGGGACTCCACTCCACCAGATACGCAGTATTTT.

The rearrangement links TRBV7-8 to TRBJ2-3; TRBD2 aligns across 8 bases. The germline gives CDR1 SGHVS, CDR2 FQNEAQ. Unmatched junction bases numbered 6, after V lost 5 bases and J lost 5 bases. The CDR3 length is 14 residues. The CDR3 loop is CASSRTSSGDTQYF. CDR3 nucleotide sequence: TGTGCCAGCAGCCGGACTAGCTCGGGAGATACGCAGTATTTT.

As to this clonotype: The DNA is left out, because the CDR3 cannot be placed on it with certainty; the CDR3 is given as TCRdb lists it. This sequence joins TRBV9 and TRBJ1-4. The V gene's germline CDR1 is SGDLS and CDR2 YYNGEE. The CDR3 region is 14 residues in length, termini included. CDR3 sequence: CASSIGQGGYTFVF.

This clonotype was recorded once. The chain's CDR3 is CASSFTGQGGNTQAFF. The CDR3 DNA is TGTGCCAGCAGCTTCACCGGACAGGGGGGGAATACTCAAGCTTTCTTT. The gene calls are TRBV7-9 and TRBJ1-1; TRBD1 matches 10 bases. The CDR3 extends over 16 amino acids. Germline V gene lookup returns CDR1 SEHNR and CDR2 FQNEAQ (reference sequence). Losses at the gene ends were 3 bases for V and 9 bases for J; bases not matched to a gene: 13.

This clonotype was detected only once. A read error may produce the germline difference seen at one junction end. The chain has TRBV19 and TRBJ1-1, with D possibly matching TRBD1 (6 bases). This CDR3 is 16 amino acids long. Germline CDR1 reads LNHDA; CDR2 reads SQIVND (reference sequence). The CDR3 nucleotides read TGTGCCAGTAGTGCGGGGCTGGACAGTTTGAACACTGCAGCTTTCTTT. It is translated as CASSAGLDSLNTAAFF.

Remarks on this clonotype: Because the CDR3 is missing its conserved closing phenylalanine or tryptophan, this is likely a read error. No DNA is shown, since the ends of the CDR3 on it are uncertain; the CDR3 is the one TCRdb lists. The chain couples TRBV2 to TRBJ2-2; the tabulated D call, TRBD1, remains unverified against the DNA. Germline loops: CDR1 SNHLY, CDR2 FYNNEI. The CDR3 spans 15 residues, counting both ends. The CDR3 sequence: CASSLDGNQPQHFGD.

This clonotype was observed at least ten times. The V and J genes are TRBV10-1 and TRBJ2-7; D is perhaps TRBD1 or TRBD2 (5 bases each). The V end lost 2 bases, the J end lost 0 bases, and 8 bases lay between the germline ends. CDR3 size: 14 residues. Germline assignment: CDR1 WNHNN and CDR2 SYGVQD (reference sequence). The CDR3 nucleotides read TGCGCCAGCAGTGAGACGGGGACCTCCTACGAGCAGTACTTC. Protein product: CASSETGTSYEQYF.

This clonotype has a count of ten or more. The chain combines TRBV6-1 with TRBJ2-7, with TRBD1 identical over 9 bases. Germline V lookup: CDR1 MNHNS, CDR2 SASEGT. J lost 2 bases, V lost 2 bases, and 10 bases had no gene match. This CDR3 is 17 amino acids long. The CDR3 coding sequence is TGTGCCAGCAGTGAAAGTTTTTTTGGGACAGGGACCTACGAGCAGTACTTC. Translation: CASSESFFGTGTYEQYF.

The chain couples TRBV12-3 or TRBV12-4 to TRBJ1-2; 7 bases agree with TRBD1. CDR3 length equals 16 residues. The CDR3 loop reads CASGFQTGARDYGYTF. CDR3 DNA: TGTGCTAGTGGTTTCCAAACAGGGGCGCGAGACTATGGCTACACCTTC.

Points on this clonotype: One end of the junction is discordant with germline, which a read error may explain. This chain joins TRBV11-3 and TRBJ1-6; D unclear. The germline gives CDR1 SGHNT, CDR2 YENEEA. The CDR3 is 16 amino acids. CDR3 protein: CASSQSATPRFSPLHF. CDR3 bases: TGCGCCAGCAGCCAAAGTGCCACACCTAGATTTTCACCCCTCCACTTT.

The J gene is TRBJ1-2, the V gene TRBV5-6; D call uncertain. Germline CDR1 is SGHDT and CDR2 is YYEEEE. V gave up 1 base and J gave up 4 bases, with 14 bases separating them. The CDR3 length is 15 residues. CDR3 coding DNA: TGTGCCAGCAGCTTGACCAGGCACTCTTCCTATGGCTACACCTTC. This gives the protein CASSLTRHSSYGYTF.

This clonotype was observed at least ten times. The rearrangement uses TRBV5-8 and TRBJ2-3; 14 bases are shared with TRBD2. The CDR3 contains 18 residues. J lost 2 bases, V lost 4 bases, and 9 bases had no gene match. The V gene's germline CDR1 is SGHTS and CDR2 YDEGEE. The CDR3 nucleotides read TGTGCCAGCAGCCCATGGGGACTAGCGGGGGAGTTCACAGATACGCAGTATTTT. It yields the protein CASSPWGLAGEFTDTQYF.

This clonotype has only one observation. CDR3: CASSLGSTGANVLTF. CDR3 nucleotides: TGTGCCAGCTCTCTGGGGAGCACTGGGGCCAACGTCCTGACTTTC. The chain recombines TRBV5-6 with TRBJ2-6; TRBD2 might be the D (5 bases). The CDR3 runs to 15 residues. CDR1 and CDR2 (germline): SGHDT, YYEEEE. V lost 7 bases, J lost 2 bases, and 13 bases lay in between.

This chain uses TRBV24-1 with TRBJ2-3; TRBD1 agrees at 10 bases. J gave up 5 bases and V 3 bases, and 7 bases lay outside the gene matches. The CDR3 loop spans 16 amino acids. The germline V gene has CDR1 KGHDR and CDR2 SFDVKD. Here the CDR3 reads CATSDPETGGQDTQYF. DNA for the CDR3: TGTGCCACCAGTGATCCTGAGACAGGGGGCCAAGATACGCAGTATTTT.

This chain connects TRBV9 to TRBJ2-3; perhaps TRBD1 as D (6 bases). With 5 bases removed from V and 10 bases from J, the gap between germline ends came to 26 bases. The CDR3 has 16 residues. CDR1 is SGDLS, CDR2 YYNGEE, per germline. The CDR3 loop reads CASSYGGWETQYSQYF. The CDR3 nucleotides read TGTGCCAGCAGTTATGGGGGCTGGGAGACCCAGTACTCGCAGTATTTT.

In this sample, this clonotype turned up many times. The rearrangement uses TRBV6-5 and TRBJ1-1; D ambiguous. Trimming cost V 2 bases and J 1 base, with 8 bases left between them. Germline CDR1 is MNHEY and CDR2 is SVGAGI. CDR3 length equals 14 residues. CDR3 DNA sequence: TGTGCCAGCAGTTACGGAGCTTGGAACACTGAAGCTTTCTTT. Protein sequence: CASSYGAWNTEAFF.